Reported below is one T cell receptor (beta chain). Per the original methods: Nucleated cell number was recorded as an estimate derived from reference gene primer amplification. The protocol was immunoSEQ multiplex PCR, while the TCRdb copy is restricted to in-frame clones and leaves out a portion. Clonal size and the V and J genes are those of that table, whereas D and trimming came from the DNA. The profile shows some 44,000 clones, about 87% of them singletons. The data were taken from a study of blood T cell repertoires in COVID-19. Whole-study context: Both acute and convalescent COVID-19 samples were obtained from the United States, Italy and Spain. PBMCs, B-cell-depleted T cells, or T cells were the source of the cDNA or gDNA that made up the material.

V lost 0 bases, J lost 4 bases, and 1 base stayed unmatched. The germline V gene encodes CDR1 SEHNR and CDR2 FQNEAQ (reference sequence). The CDR3 runs to 15 residues. What was sequenced was peripheral blood. The TCR sequence derives from a man between 60 and 70 years old with active COVID-19. V is TRBV7-9 and J is TRBJ2-1; 9 nucleotides match TRBD2. The DNA for the CDR3 is TGTGCCAGCAGCTTAGCGACTAGCGGATACAATGAGCAGTTCTTC. Translated, it gives CASSLATSGYNEQFF.